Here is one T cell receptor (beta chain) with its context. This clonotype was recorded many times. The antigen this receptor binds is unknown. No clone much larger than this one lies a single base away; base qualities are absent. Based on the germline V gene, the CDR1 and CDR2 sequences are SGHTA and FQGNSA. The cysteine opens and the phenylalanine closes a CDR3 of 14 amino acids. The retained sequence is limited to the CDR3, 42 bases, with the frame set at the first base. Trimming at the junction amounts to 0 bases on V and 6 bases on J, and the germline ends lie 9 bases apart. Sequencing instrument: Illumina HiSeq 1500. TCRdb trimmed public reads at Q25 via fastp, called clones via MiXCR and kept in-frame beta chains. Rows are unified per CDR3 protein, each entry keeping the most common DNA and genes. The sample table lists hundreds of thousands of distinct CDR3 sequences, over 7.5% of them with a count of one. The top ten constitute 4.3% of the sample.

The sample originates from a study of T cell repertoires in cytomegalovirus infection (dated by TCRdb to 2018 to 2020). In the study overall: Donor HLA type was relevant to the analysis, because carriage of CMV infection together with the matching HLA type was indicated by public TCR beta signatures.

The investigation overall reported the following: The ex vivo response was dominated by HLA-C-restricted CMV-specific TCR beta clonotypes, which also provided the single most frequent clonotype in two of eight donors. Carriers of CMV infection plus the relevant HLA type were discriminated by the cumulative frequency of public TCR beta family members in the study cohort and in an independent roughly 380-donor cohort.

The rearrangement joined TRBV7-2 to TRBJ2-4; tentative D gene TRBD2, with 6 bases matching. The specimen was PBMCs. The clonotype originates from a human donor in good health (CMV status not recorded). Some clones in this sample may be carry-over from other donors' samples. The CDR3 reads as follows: CASSLAPGRNIQYF. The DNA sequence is TGTGCCAGCAGCTTAGCGCCCGGGAGAAACATTCAGTACTTC.